These 17 T cell receptor beta chains originate from one sample sequenced in a study of T-cell reconstitution after alpha-beta-depleted transplantation in children. Molecular barcoding with unique molecular identifiers was used for the TCRbeta library. Each CDR3 protein is one row after TCRdb ran MiXCR on the PCR reads. This table holds roughly 200,000 distinct CDR3 sequences, around 9.6% found once. Sequenced here: PBMCs from the stem cell graft donor, sampled from the stem cell graft. The receptors here all came from a human donor who donated a stem cell graft to a child with acute lymphoblastic leukemia.

This clonotype was seen at least ten times. The chain recombines TRBV30 with TRBJ2-1; the D gene is possibly TRBD2 (6 bases). Germline values: CDR1 GTSNPN, CDR2 SVGIG (reference sequence). This CDR3 has 14 amino acids. V was cut by 2 bases and J by 5 bases, with 13 bases left in between. CDR3 sequence: CAWSMGGVDNEQFF. CDR3 in DNA: TGTGCCTGGAGTATGGGCGGGGTCGACAATGAGCAGTTCTTC.

This clonotype appeared many times. This chain links TRBV7-9 with TRBJ1-1; TRBD1 aligns across 9 bases. The CDR3 covers 15 residues. V shed 4 bases, J shed 6 bases, and the junction held 9 bases outside the gene matches. CDR1 and CDR2 from the germline V gene are SEHNR and FQNEAQ (reference sequence). CDR3: CASSSGQGRPPEAFF. CDR3 DNA: TGTGCCAGCAGCTCTGGACAGGGGCGACCTCCTGAAGCTTTCTTT.

This clonotype came up many times. The chain has TRBV7-8 and TRBJ2-1; 10 bases fit TRBD2. Trimming took 0 bases from V and 10 from J; bases not matched to a gene: 9. This CDR3 contains 16 residues. CDR1 is SGHVS, CDR2 FQNEAQ, per germline. CDR3 nucleotides: TGTGCCAGCAGCTTAGCGGTTAGCGGGGGGATGGTGGAGCAGTTCTTC. The encoded protein is CASSLAVSGGMVEQFF.

This chain links TRBV10-3 with TRBJ2-3; D ambiguous. The ends were cut back, 2 bases at V and 2 bases at J, with 11 bases in the middle. The germline gives CDR1 ENHRY, CDR2 SYGVKD. The CDR3 spans 15 residues. The CDR3, as DNA: TGTGCCATCAGTGAGGGACGGGTCGACACAGATACGCAGTATTTT. Translation: CAISEGRVDTDTQYF.

This clonotype was seen a handful of times. J is TRBJ2-1 and V is TRBV12-3 or TRBV12-4, with 11 bases matching TRBD2. V dropped 7 bases and J dropped 9; count of bases not matched to a gene: 8. The CDR3 is 14 amino acids. The CDR3 region has the DNA TGTGCCAGCACCCCTAGCGGGGGGACCTTTGAGCAGTTCTTC. Encoded protein: CASTPSGGTFEQFF.

In this sample, this clonotype turned up many times. The V and J genes are TRBV29-1 and TRBJ2-6; no definite D call. Germline CDR1 is SQVTM and CDR2 is ANQGSEA. V was trimmed by 4 bases and J by 1 base, leaving 11 bases between them. The CDR3 is 15 residues long. CDR3 protein: CSVAGRASGANVLTF. The CDR3 nucleotides read TGCAGCGTTGCCGGACGGGCTTCTGGGGCCAACGTCCTGACTTTC.

There are many counts of this clonotype. The chain is built from TRBV7-2 and TRBJ1-4; 7 nucleotides agree with TRBD1. Looked up from germline, CDR1 is SGHTA and CDR2 is FQGNSA. V gave up 5 bases and J gave up 4 bases; unmatched junction bases: 13. This CDR3 is built from 17 residues. CDR3 amino acids: CASSANPPGQINEKLFF. DNA of the CDR3: TGTGCCAGCAGCGCCAACCCTCCGGGACAGATTAATGAAAAACTGTTTTTT.

This clonotype occurred many times. DNA for the CDR3: TGTGCCAGCAGCTCGGACAGGGGCAATCAGCCCCAGCATTTT. It yields the protein CASSSDRGNQPQHF. The chain recombines TRBV12-3 or TRBV12-4 with TRBJ1-5; 8 bases align to TRBD1. This CDR3 has 14 amino acids. Germline trimming cut 6 bases from V and 2 bases from J; bases unmatched to any gene: 3.

This clonotype was observed a few times. The V gene is TRBV12-3 or TRBV12-4, the J gene TRBJ1-2, with TRBD1 matching over 7 bases. This CDR3 region has 14 residues. Germline trimming cut 5 bases from V and 0 bases from J; bases unmatched to any gene: 3. CDR3 DNA sequence: TGTGCCAGCAGTGCCGGGACAGCTAACTATGGCTACACCTTC. This sequence encodes CASSAGTANYGYTF.

This clonotype was detected a few times. The rearrangement joins TRBV7-7 to TRBJ2-1; D is uncertain. Germline values: CDR1 SSHAT, CDR2 FNYEAQ (reference sequence). This CDR3 comprises 13 residues. V gave up 0 bases and J gave up 8 bases, with 8 bases separating them. CDR3 region: CASSLAQTHEQFF. As DNA, the CDR3 is TGTGCCAGCAGCTTAGCCCAGACCCATGAGCAGTTCTTC.

This clonotype was counted a few times. The CDR3 DNA reads as TGTGCCAGCAGTCGGTGGGGGGACACTGAAGCTTTCTTT. This gives the protein CASSRWGDTEAFF. The V call is TRBV6-1, the J call TRBJ1-1; tentative D call: TRBD1 (5 bases). The CDR3 totals 13 residues. Germline V CDR1 and CDR2: MNHNS, SASEGT. Trimming left V 5 bases short and J 3 bases short, with 10 bases between.

Only a few counts were recorded for this clonotype. V usage is TRBV5-1 and J usage is TRBJ2-1; TRBD2 agrees at 15 bases. V lost 2 bases to trimming and J lost 6 bases; unmatched junction nucleotides: 9. Germline V CDR1 and CDR2: SGHRS, YFSETQ. The CDR3 has 18 residues. As DNA, the CDR3 is TGCGCCAGCAGCTTCCACTGGACTAGCGGGGGGGCCCCCAATGAGCAGTTCTTC. Translating gives CASSFHWTSGGAPNEQFF.

The gene calls are TRBV20-1 and TRBJ2-3; 8 nucleotides align to TRBD1. J was trimmed by 1 base and V by 7 bases; bases with no gene match: 7. This CDR3 region has 14 residues. Germline-derived CDR1 and CDR2 are DFQATT and SNEGSKA (reference sequence). This CDR3 reads CSGLTGAGTDTQYF. The CDR3 bases are TGCAGTGGCTTGACAGGGGCAGGCACAGATACGCAGTATTTT.

The genes are TRBV7-8 and TRBJ2-7, with 8 positions matching TRBD1. The CDR3 is 15 amino acids. V lost 6 bases, J lost 4 bases, and 11 bases stayed unmatched. Germline-derived CDR1 and CDR2 are SGHVS and FQNEAQ. The CDR3 DNA reads as TGTGCCAGCAGACCCGGACAGGGAGGTTGGTACGAGCAGTACTTC. It translates to CASRPGQGGWYEQYF.

The V gene is TRBV12-3 or TRBV12-4, the J gene TRBJ2-4, with D tentatively TRBD1 or TRBD2 (6 bases each). The length of the CDR3 is 16 residues. V shed 8 bases and J shed 0 bases, with 17 bases lying between them. The CDR3 sequence is CASRGPRKIAKNIQYF. The CDR3 region has the DNA TGTGCCAGCCGGGGGCCCCGCAAGATAGCCAAAAACATTCAGTACTTC.

This clonotype was counted only a few times. V gene TRBV20-1 combines with J gene TRBJ1-4; D possibly corresponds to TRBD1 (5 bases). Germline V lookup: CDR1 DFQATT, CDR2 SNEGSKA (reference sequence). V was clipped by 5 bases and J by 0 bases, with 7 bases between them. The CDR3 contains 13 residues. CDR3 protein: CSAPGSTNEKLFF. The CDR3 DNA reads as TGCAGTGCTCCAGGGTCAACTAATGAAAAACTGTTTTTT.

The sample holds a few counts of this clonotype. The chain carries TRBV28 and TRBJ2-7; 7 positions match TRBD1. Germline V gives CDR1 MDHEN, CDR2 SYDVKM. Germline trimming cut 3 bases from V and 4 bases from J; bases unmatched to any gene: 6. This CDR3 is built from 14 residues. In DNA, the CDR3 is TGTGCCAGCAGTTTGGGACAGATCGTTTACGAGCAGTACTTC. Its translation is CASSLGQIVYEQYF.